The T cell receptor beta chain under discussion was sequenced for a study of blood T cell repertoires in COVID-19. With 1 base clipped from V and 5 bases from J, the junction kept 2 bases outside the gene matches. Germline V gene lookup returns CDR1 SGHTA and CDR2 FQGTGA. The CDR3 runs 14 residues. Cohort allocation depended upon clinical history that participants reported. Sequencing used immunoSEQ multiplex PCR; TCRdb keeps in-frame clones, though not all of them. In the table there are approximately 140,000 clones, approximately 79% of which are singletons. Material for sequencing was PBMCs or T cells enriched from blood (not recorded which). V gene TRBV7-3 combines with J gene TRBJ2-1; the match to TRBD2 covers 7 bases. This clonotype originated in a man aged 40-49 years with acute COVID-19. CDR3 bases: TGTGCCAGCAGCTTAATGACTAGCCACAATGAGCAGTTCTTC. Its protein is CASSLMTSHNEQFF.